One and the same sample provided the 14 T cell receptor beta chains below, sequenced in a study of CD8 T cells in Susac syndrome (dated by TCRdb to about 2019). Library method: the immunoSEQ multiplex PCR assay. RNA was extracted using the RNeasy kit, and about 0.45 to 1 ug of the RNA was reverse transcribed with random hexamers. Clones were called with MiXCR by TCRdb after fastp trimmed the public reads at Q25, and only in-frame beta chains were retained. CDR3 protein duplicates are merged, each entry listing the most common genes and DNA. The sample has around 130,000 distinct CDR3 sequences on record, approximately 89% of them singletons. The ten largest make up about 0.25% of the sample. Input material: CD8+ T cells from PBMCs. The source is a human donor with multiple sclerosis.

This chain joins TRBV5-8 and TRBJ2-1, with TRBD1 matching over 10 bases. Germline V gene lookup returns CDR1 SGHTS and CDR2 YDEGEE. The V and J ends lost 5 bases and 7 bases, in that order; junction bases with no gene match: 15. The CDR3 runs to 17 residues. Here the CDR3 reads CASRDDFAGQGWNEQFF. In DNA form, the CDR3 reads TGTGCCAGCAGGGACGACTTCGCGGGACAGGGGTGGAATGAGCAGTTCTTC.

This rearrangement joins TRBV7-9 to TRBJ1-1; maybe TRBD1 (5 bases). CDR1 and CDR2 from the germline V gene are SEHNR and FQNEAQ (reference sequence). The germline V and J ends were trimmed by 4 bases and 1 base, with 16 bases remaining between them. The CDR3 is made up of 16 amino acids. The CDR3 DNA sequence: TGTGCCAGCAGCTCCCAATGGGACCTCGGGAACACTGAAGCTTTCTTT. Its protein product is CASSSQWDLGNTEAFF. The full variable domain, with the rest looked up from reference TRBV7-9 and TRBJ1-1, is DTGVSQNPRHKITKRGQNVTFRCDPISEHNRLYWYRQTLGQGPEFLTYFQNEAQLEKSRLLSDRFSAERPKGSFSTLEIQRTEQGDSAMYLCASSSQWDLGNTEAFFGQGTRLTVV.

The chain joins TRBV6-2 or TRBV6-3 to TRBJ1-2; 8 nucleotides agree with TRBD1. J gave up 6 bases and V 11 bases, and 11 bases lay outside the gene matches. Germline CDR1 is MNHEY and CDR2 is SVGEGT. The CDR3 consists of 13 residues. CDR3 in DNA: TGTGCCGGCCGACAGGGGTGGAGAGATGGCTACACCTTC. Its translation: CAGRQGWRDGYTF.

This chain joins TRBV28 and TRBJ2-3; D ambiguous. The CDR3 is 12 residues long. Germline-derived CDR1 and CDR2 are MDHEN and SYDVKM. The V gene lost 0 bases and the J gene lost 3 bases, with 1 base spanning the gap. Here the CDR3 DNA reads TGTGCCAGCAGTTTATGGACAGATACGCAGTATTTT. Its translation: CASSLWTDTQYF.

The chain combines TRBV9 with TRBJ2-5, with D unresolved. V lost 1 base and J 2 bases, leaving 9 bases between the germline ends. The germline CDR1 and CDR2 sequences are SGDLS and YYNGEE. The CDR3 loop spans 14 amino acids. The CDR3 loop is CASSVSHGQETQYF. CDR3 nucleotide sequence: TGTGCCAGCAGCGTATCACACGGACAAGAGACCCAGTACTTC.

The rearrangement joins TRBV19 to TRBJ1-1; unclear D gene. The CDR3 sequence is 15 residues long. In germline, CDR1 is LNHDA, CDR2 SQIVND (reference sequence). V lost 4 bases and J 0 bases, leaving 12 bases between the germline ends. Written as DNA, the CDR3 is TGTGCCAGTAGTAGCCGGGAACGAATGAACACTGAAGCTTTCTTT. Protein: CASSSRERMNTEAFF.

This clonotype was found a few times. The gene calls are TRBV5-6 and TRBJ2-1; D is unresolved. The germline gives CDR1 SGHDT, CDR2 YYEEEE. Trimming shortened V by 1 base and J by 6 bases, and 5 bases separated the two germline ends. CDR3 length: 12 amino acids. In DNA form, the CDR3 reads TGTGCCAGCAGCTTGTCTTTCAATGAGCAGTTCTTC. Residues: CASSLSFNEQFF.

This clonotype appeared a few times. CDR3 in DNA: TGTGCCAGTTCCCTAGCGGAGGGCACAGATACGCAGTATTTT. It codes for CASSLAEGTDTQYF. This rearrangement joins TRBV6-1 to TRBJ2-3; TRBD2 agrees at 7 bases. This CDR3 comprises 14 residues. J gave up 1 base and V 9 bases, and 7 bases lay outside the gene matches. Germline V gives CDR1 MNHNS, CDR2 SASEGT.

This sequence joins TRBV15 and TRBJ1-1; no definite D call. The germline gives CDR1 LNHNV, CDR2 YYDKDF (reference sequence). CDR3 length: 13 residues. The V end lost 0 bases, the J end lost 1 base, and 3 bases lay between the germline ends. The CDR3 DNA reads TGTGCCACCAGCAGAGACGGGAACACTGAAGCTTTCTTT. Translation gives CATSRDGNTEAFF.

The V gene is TRBV6-5, the J gene TRBJ2-2; the D is unclear. CDR1 is MNHEY, CDR2 SVGAGI, per germline. The CDR3 length is 15 residues. V lost 10 bases to trimming and J lost 1 base, with 16 bases between them. CDR3 amino acids: CATWTAFMNTGELFF. DNA of the CDR3: TGTGCCACGTGGACCGCCTTTATGAACACCGGGGAGCTGTTTTTT.

CDR3 nucleotide sequence: TGTGCCAGCAGTTACTCGCCGGACACTGAAGCTTTCTTT. Translated: CASSYSPDTEAFF. The rearrangement links TRBV6-5 to TRBJ1-1; D remains unclear. V dropped 0 bases and J dropped 3 bases, with 5 bases sitting between them. The length of the CDR3 is 13 residues. Germline V gene data show CDR1 as MNHEY and CDR2 as SVGAGI.

The rearrangement links TRBV30 to TRBJ2-3; D may be TRBD2 (5 bases). Between the trimmed V and J ends, which lost 5 bases and 3 bases, there was a span of 15 bases. CDR3 length equals 14 residues. Germline-derived CDR1 and CDR2 are GTSNPN and SVGIG (reference sequence). CDR3 in DNA: TGTGCCTGGGCCAGAGGGCTCGGGACAGATACGCAGTATTTT. It yields the protein CAWARGLGTDTQYF.

The J gene is TRBJ1-1, the V gene TRBV18; D not resolved. Trimming left V 0 bases short and J 1 base short, with 6 bases between. The CDR3 length is 14 residues. The germline CDR1 and CDR2 sequences are KGHSH and LQKENI. CDR3 DNA sequence: TGTGCCAGCTCACCACCGGGGAGGAACACTGAAGCTTTCTTT. Translation gives CASSPPGRNTEAFF.

V is TRBV19 and J is TRBJ1-2, with 9 positions matching TRBD1. Germline values: CDR1 LNHDA, CDR2 SQIVND (reference sequence). This CDR3 contains 15 residues. Trimming at V came to 3 bases and at J to 8 bases, leaving 10 bases not matched to a gene. CDR3 loop: CASSIFTGGAKGYTF. DNA for the CDR3: TGTGCCAGTAGTATCTTCACAGGGGGCGCGAAGGGCTACACCTTC.